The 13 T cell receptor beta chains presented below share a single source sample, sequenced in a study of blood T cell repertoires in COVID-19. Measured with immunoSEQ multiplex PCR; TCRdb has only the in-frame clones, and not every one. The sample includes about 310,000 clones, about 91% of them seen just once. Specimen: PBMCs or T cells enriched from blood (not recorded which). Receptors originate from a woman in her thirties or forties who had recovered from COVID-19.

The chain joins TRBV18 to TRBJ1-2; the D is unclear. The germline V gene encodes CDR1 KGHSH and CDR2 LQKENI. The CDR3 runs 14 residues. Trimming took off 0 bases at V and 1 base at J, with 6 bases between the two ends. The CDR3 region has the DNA TGTGCCAGCTCACCACCAGAGAATAACTATGGCTACACCTTC. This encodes CASSPPENNYGYTF.

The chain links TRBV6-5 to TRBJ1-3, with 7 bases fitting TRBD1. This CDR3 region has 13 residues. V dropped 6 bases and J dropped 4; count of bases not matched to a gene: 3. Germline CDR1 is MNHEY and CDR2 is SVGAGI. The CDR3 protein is CASRRGRGNTIYF. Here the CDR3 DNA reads TGTGCCAGCAGAAGGGGGCGAGGAAACACCATATATTTT.

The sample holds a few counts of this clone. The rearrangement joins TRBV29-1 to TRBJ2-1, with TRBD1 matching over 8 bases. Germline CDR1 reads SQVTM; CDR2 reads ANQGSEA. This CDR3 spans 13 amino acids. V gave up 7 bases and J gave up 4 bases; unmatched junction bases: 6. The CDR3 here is CSGNRGSYNEQFF. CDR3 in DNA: TGCAGCGGTAACAGGGGGAGTTACAATGAGCAGTTCTTC.

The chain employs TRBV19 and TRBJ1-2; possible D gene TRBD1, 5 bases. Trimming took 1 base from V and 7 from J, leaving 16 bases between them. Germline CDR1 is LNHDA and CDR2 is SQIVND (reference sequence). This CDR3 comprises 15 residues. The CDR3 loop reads CASSIVAREAGGYTF. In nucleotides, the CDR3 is TGTGCCAGTAGTATAGTGGCCAGGGAGGCGGGTGGCTACACCTTC.

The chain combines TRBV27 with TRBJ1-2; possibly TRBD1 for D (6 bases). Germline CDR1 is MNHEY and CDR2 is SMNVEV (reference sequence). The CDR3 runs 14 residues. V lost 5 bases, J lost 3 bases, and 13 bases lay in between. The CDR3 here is CASSARGWDYGYTF. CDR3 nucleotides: TGTGCCAGCAGTGCCAGGGGCTGGGACTATGGCTACACCTTC.

The CDR3 sequence is CASSQVGRANEQFF. CDR3 nucleotide sequence: TGTGCCAGCAGCCAAGTCGGCAGGGCTAATGAGCAGTTCTTC. J is TRBJ2-1 and V is TRBV14; possible D gene TRBD1, 5 bases. Per germline, CDR1 SGHDN and CDR2 FVKESK. Deletions cut 1 base from V and 7 bases from J, with 11 bases between. CDR3 size: 14 residues.

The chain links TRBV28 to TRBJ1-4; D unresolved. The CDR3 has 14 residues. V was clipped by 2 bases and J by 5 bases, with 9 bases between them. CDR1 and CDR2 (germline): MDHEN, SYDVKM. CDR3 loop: CASSLDRENEKLFF. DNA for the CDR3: TGTGCCAGCAGTTTAGATAGGGAGAATGAAAAACTGTTTTTT.

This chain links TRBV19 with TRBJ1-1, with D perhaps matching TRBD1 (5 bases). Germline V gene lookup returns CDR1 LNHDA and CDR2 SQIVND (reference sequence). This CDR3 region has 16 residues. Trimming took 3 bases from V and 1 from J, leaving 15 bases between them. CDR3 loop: CASSIRGVRGNTEAFF. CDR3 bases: TGTGCCAGTAGTATCCGAGGGGTGCGGGGGAACACTGAAGCTTTCTTT.

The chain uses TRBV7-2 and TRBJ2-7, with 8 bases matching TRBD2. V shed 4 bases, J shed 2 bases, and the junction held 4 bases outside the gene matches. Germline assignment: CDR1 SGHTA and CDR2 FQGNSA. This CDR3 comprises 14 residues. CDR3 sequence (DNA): TGTGCCAGCAGCTGGGCGGGACTAGCCTACGAGCAGTACTTC. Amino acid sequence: CASSWAGLAYEQYF.

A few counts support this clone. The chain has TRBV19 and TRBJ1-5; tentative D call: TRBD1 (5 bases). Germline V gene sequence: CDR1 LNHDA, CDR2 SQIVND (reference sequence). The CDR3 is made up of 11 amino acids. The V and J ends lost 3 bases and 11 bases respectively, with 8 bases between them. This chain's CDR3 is CASSIKGAQHF. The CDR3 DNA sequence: TGTGCCAGTAGTATTAAAGGGGCCCAGCATTTT.

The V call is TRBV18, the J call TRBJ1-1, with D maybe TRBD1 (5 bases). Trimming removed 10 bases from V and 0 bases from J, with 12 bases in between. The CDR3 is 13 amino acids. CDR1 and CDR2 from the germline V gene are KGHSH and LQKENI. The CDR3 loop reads CATGEAMNTEAFF. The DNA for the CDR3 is TGTGCCACGGGGGAGGCAATGAACACTGAAGCTTTCTTT. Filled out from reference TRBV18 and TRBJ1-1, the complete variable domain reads NAGVMQNPRHLVRRRGQEARLRCSPMKGHSHVYWYRQLPEEGLKFMVYLQKENIIDESGMPKERFSAEFPKEGPSILRIQQVVRGDSAAYFCATGEAMNTEAFFGQGTRLTVV.

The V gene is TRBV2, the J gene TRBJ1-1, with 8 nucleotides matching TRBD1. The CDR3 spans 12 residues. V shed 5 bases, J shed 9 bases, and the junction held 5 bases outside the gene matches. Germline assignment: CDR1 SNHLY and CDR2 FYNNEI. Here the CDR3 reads CASSWTGTKAFF. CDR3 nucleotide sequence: TGTGCCAGCAGTTGGACAGGGACAAAAGCTTTCTTT.

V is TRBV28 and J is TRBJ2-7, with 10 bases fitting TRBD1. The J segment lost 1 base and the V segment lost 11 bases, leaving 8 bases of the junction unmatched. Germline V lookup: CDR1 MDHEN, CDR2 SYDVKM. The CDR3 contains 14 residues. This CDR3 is CASVTGQGSYEQYF. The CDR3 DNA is TGTGCCTCAGTAACGGGACAGGGGTCCTACGAGCAGTACTTC.